Listed below are T cell receptor beta chains from one sample, sequenced in a study of blood T cell repertoires in COVID-19. Profiling relied on immunoSEQ multiplex PCR, and the TCRdb table lists in-frame clones only, not all of them. The table records around 220,000 clones, approximately 80% of them present only once. Sequencing was done on a sample of peripheral blood. Receptors were obtained from a woman aged 80 or over with active or convalescent COVID-19. Each CDR3 is given without its conserved first and last residue.

TRBV19	TRBJ2-1	ADGVFQGGSYNEQF
TRBV2	TRBJ2-7	ASTTGLTYEQY
TRBV5-4	TRBJ2-5	ASSPPGRGGTGETQY
TRBV5-1	TRBJ2-7	ASSSGGEQY
TRBV29-1	TRBJ1-5	SVSSGVSNQPQH
TRBV10-3	TRBJ1-1	AISEGTGATEAF
TRBV7-6	TRBJ1-4	ASSLPGQGREKLF
TRBV3-1/TRBV3-2	TRBJ2-1	ASSQFFDSSYNEQF
TRBV6-1	TRBJ1-1	ASSEALQGSEAF
TRBV5-1	TRBJ2-1	ASSLVRSGEQF
TRBV6-5	TRBJ1-2	ASSYSPGRTDGYT
TRBV28	TRBJ1-5	ASSLNVQPQH
TRBV5-4	TRBJ1-1	ASSSEQRVTEAF
TRBV24-1	TRBJ1-4	ATSPSAGTGPNEKLF
TRBV5-1	TRBJ1-1	ASSSGTGPIREAF
TRBV3-1/TRBV3-2	TRBJ1-1	ASSQRTETGEAF
TRBV11-2	TRBJ1-2	ASSSQGAPNYGYT